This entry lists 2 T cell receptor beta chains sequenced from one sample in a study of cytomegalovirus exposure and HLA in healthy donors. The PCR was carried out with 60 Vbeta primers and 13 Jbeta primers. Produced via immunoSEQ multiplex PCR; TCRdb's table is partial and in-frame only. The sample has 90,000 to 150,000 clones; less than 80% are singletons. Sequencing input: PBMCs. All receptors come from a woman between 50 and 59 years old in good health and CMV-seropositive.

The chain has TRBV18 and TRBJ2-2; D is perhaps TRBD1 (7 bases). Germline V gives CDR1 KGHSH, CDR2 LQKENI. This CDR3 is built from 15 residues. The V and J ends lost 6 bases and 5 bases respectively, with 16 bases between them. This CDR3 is CASSEGQPETGELFF. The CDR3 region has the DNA TGTGCCAGCTCGGAGGGACAGCCGGAGACCGGGGAGCTGTTTTTT.

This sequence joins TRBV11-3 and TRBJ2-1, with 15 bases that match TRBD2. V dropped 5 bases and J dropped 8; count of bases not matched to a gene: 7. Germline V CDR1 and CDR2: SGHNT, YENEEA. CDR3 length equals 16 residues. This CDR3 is CASSIGTSGGLDEQFF. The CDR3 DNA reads TGTGCCAGCAGCATTGGGACTAGCGGGGGGTTGGATGAGCAGTTCTTC.